This T cell receptor beta chain was sequenced for a study of T cells in localized non-small cell lung cancer. Method: immunoSEQ multiplex PCR; TCRdb's copy keeps in-frame clones and lacks some. The table shows some 27,000 clones, with around 89% occurring only once. This sample comprised peripheral blood, obtained before any cancer treatment. This sequence was found in a female donor over 55 with stage III squamous cell lung carcinoma.

The CDR3 loop is CASSKQGSSYEQYF. The CDR3 nucleotides are TGTGCCAGCAGTAAACAGGGAAGCTCCTACGAGCAGTACTTC. The chain recombines TRBV28 with TRBJ2-7; a weak D match, TRBD1 (6 bases). The CDR3 sequence is 14 residues long. V lost 5 bases to trimming and J lost 0 bases, with 11 bases between them. Germline V gene sequence: CDR1 MDHEN, CDR2 SYDVKM.